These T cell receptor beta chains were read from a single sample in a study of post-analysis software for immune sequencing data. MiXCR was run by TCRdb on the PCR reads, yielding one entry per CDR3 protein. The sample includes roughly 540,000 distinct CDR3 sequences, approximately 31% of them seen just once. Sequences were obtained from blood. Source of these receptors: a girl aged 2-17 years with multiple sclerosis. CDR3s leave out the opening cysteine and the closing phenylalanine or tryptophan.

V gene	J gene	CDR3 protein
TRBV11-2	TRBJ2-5	ASSSEGHSGSLLQY
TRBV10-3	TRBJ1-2	AISESSRDGYT
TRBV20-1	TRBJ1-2	SALLPENYGYT
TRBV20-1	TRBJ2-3	SARPASGGPTDTQY
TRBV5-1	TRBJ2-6	ASTQKGSSGANVLT
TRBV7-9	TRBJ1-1	ASSHIALAGTEAF
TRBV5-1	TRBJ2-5	ASSQQGLQETQY
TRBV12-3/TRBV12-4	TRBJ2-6	ASSFQGLGANVLT
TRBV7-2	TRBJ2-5	ASSSGRLQETQY
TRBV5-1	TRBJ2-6	ASSAKSQQGWTGANVLT
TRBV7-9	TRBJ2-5	ASSEIGTETQY
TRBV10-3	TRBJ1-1	AISESSGDRVRAIGRANTEAF
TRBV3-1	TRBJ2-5	ASSHFLSQDQETQY
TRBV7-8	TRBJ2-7	ASSGYRGHDEQY
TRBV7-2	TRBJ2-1	ASSLEGLGVGNEQF
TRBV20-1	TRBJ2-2	SAPDRANTGELF